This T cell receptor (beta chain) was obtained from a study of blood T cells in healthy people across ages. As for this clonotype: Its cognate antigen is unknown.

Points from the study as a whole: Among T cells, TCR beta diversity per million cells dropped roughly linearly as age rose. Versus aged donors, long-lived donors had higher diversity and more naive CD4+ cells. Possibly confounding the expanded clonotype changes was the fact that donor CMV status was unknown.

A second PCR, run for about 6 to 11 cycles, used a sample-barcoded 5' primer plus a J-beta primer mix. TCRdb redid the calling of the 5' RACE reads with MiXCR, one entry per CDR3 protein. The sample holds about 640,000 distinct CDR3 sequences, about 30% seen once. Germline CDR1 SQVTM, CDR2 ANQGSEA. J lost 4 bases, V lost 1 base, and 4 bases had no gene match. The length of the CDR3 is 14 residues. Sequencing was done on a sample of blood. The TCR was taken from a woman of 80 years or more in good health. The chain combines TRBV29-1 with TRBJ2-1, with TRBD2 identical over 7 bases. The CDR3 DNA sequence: TGCAGCGTTGAAGGGCTAGCGGATTACAATGAGCAGTTCTTC. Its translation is CSVEGLADYNEQFF.